Below are 6 T cell receptor beta chains sequenced from a single sample in a study of T cell responses to AZD1222 COVID-19 vaccine (dated by TCRdb to the early 2020s). Libraries were made using the immunoSEQ multiplex PCR assay. The immuneACCESS repertoire file appears here via TCRdb, limited to in-frame rearrangements. These files lack a portion of the clones; in checked studies, under half of the deficit traces to unresolved V genes, and the cause of the others is not known. This sample comprises roughly 140,000 clones, 87% of them detected only once. The ten largest clonotypes hold over 8% of the sample. In light of the paper, this sample's time point label describes: about 28 days (+/-7) after the second vaccine dose. The sequenced sample was peripheral blood, obtained 28 days after the second AZD1222 dose. The source is an adult who received the AZD1222 COVID-19 vaccine.

This chain links TRBV2 with TRBJ1-2, with D perhaps TRBD1 (6 bases). Germline values: CDR1 SNHLY, CDR2 FYNNEI. Between the trimmed V and J ends, which lost 7 bases and 0 bases, there was a span of 12 bases. CDR3 length: 14 residues. As DNA, the CDR3 is TGTGCCAGCATGGGGGGCAGCTCTAACTATGGCTACACCTTC. It specifies CASMGGSSNYGYTF.

The V gene is TRBV29-1, the J gene TRBJ1-5; TRBD1 aligns across 7 bases. CDR3 size: 13 residues. V gave up 6 bases and J gave up 7 bases; unmatched junction bases: 9. Germline CDR1 SQVTM, CDR2 ANQGSEA. The CDR3 spells CSVSTGVGQPQHF. The CDR3 nucleotides are TGCAGCGTATCTACAGGGGTGGGACAGCCCCAGCATTTT. Full variable domain (missing parts from reference TRBV29-1 and TRBJ1-5): SAVISQKPSRDICQRGTSLTIQCQVDSQVTMMFWYRQQPGQSLTLIATANQGSEATYESGFVIDKFPISRPNLTFSTLTVSNMSPEDSSIYLCSVSTGVGQPQHFGDGTRLSIL.

The chain uses TRBV20-1 and TRBJ2-5; 7 bases are shared with TRBD2. CDR1 is DFQATT and CDR2 is SNEGSKA in the germline V gene (reference sequence). The CDR3 runs to 14 residues. V trimming: 3 bases; J trimming: 4 bases; junction bases outside the gene matches: 8. CDR3 sequence reads: CSASLLGRLETQYF. In DNA, the CDR3 is TGCAGTGCTAGTTTGCTCGGGAGGTTAGAGACCCAGTACTTC.

This chain uses TRBV24-1 with TRBJ2-6; perhaps TRBD1 as D (5 bases). V lost 5 bases, J lost 2 bases, and 9 bases lay in between. CDR1 is KGHDR and CDR2 is SFDVKD in the germline V gene. This CDR3 comprises 15 residues. CDR3 sequence (DNA): TGTGCCACCAGTGTCTCCAGGGCTGGGGCCAACGTCCTGACTTTC. Encoded protein: CATSVSRAGANVLTF.

The rearrangement uses TRBV2 and TRBJ1-5, with 7 positions matching TRBD1. V was pared by 6 bases and J by 5 bases, with 4 bases of the junction left unmatched. Germline V gives CDR1 SNHLY, CDR2 FYNNEI. The CDR3 loop spans 13 amino acids. The CDR3 bases are TGTGCCAGCAGCTTCGACAGGGATCAGCCCCAGCATTTT. It translates to CASSFDRDQPQHF.

The chain recombines TRBV28 with TRBJ1-3; no firm D call. Trimming cost V 6 bases and J 0 bases, with 12 bases left between them. Germline lookup yields CDR1 MDHEN and CDR2 SYDVKM. CDR3 length: 15 residues. DNA of the CDR3: TGTGCCAGCAGCCTTAGGGTTCCCTCTGGAAACACCATATATTTT. Amino acid sequence: CASSLRVPSGNTIYF.